Listed here are 29 T cell receptor beta chains from one sample, sequenced in a study of blood T cell repertoires in COVID-19. Clones were sequenced by immunoSEQ multiplex PCR, and TCRdb holds only the in-frame ones, with some missing. This sample has 250,000 to 300,000 clones, with approximately 90% found just once. The sample was peripheral blood. These receptors were obtained from a woman aged 25 to 39 with COVID-19, enrolled during active disease.

This chain connects TRBV6-5 to TRBJ1-2, with 7 bases fitting TRBD1. This CDR3 has 15 residues. Germline V gene lookup returns CDR1 MNHEY and CDR2 SVGAGI. V shed 6 bases, J shed 4 bases, and the junction held 11 bases outside the gene matches. This CDR3 reads CASRGQPSPVYGYTF. CDR3 DNA sequence: TGTGCCAGCAGGGGACAGCCCAGTCCGGTCTATGGCTACACCTTC.

The chain is built from TRBV7-9 and TRBJ2-2, with D possibly TRBD2 on 6 matching bases. The CDR3 is 17 amino acids. Per germline, CDR1 SEHNR and CDR2 FQNEAQ (reference sequence). V shed 1 base and J shed 0 bases, with 12 bases lying between them. The CDR3 sequence is CASSLVKGGSNTGELFF. The CDR3, as DNA: TGTGCCAGCAGCTTAGTGAAGGGAGGATCGAACACCGGGGAGCTGTTTTTT.

The CDR3 DNA sequence: TGTGCCAGTAGTTCTCCGGGACTGACTCAAGAGACCCAGTACTTC. It yields the protein CASSSPGLTQETQYF. The V gene is TRBV19, the J gene TRBJ2-5, with D perhaps TRBD2 (6 bases). The V and J ends lost 5 bases and 2 bases respectively, with 15 bases between them. The germline V gene encodes CDR1 LNHDA and CDR2 SQIVND (reference sequence). This CDR3 contains 15 residues. Full variable domain (outside the CDR3, taken from reference TRBV19 and TRBJ2-5): DGGITQSPKYLFRKEGQNVTLSCEQNLNHDAMYWYRQDPGQGLRLIYYSQIVNDFQKGDIAEGYSVSREKKESFPLTVTSAQKNPTAFYLCASSSPGLTQETQYFGPGTRLLVL.

The chain has TRBV4-1 and TRBJ1-4; D possibly corresponds to TRBD1 (6 bases). Germline CDR1 and CDR2: MGHRA and YSYEKL. The CDR3 has 15 amino acids. The V gene lost 3 bases and the J gene lost 6 bases, with 14 bases spanning the gap. The CDR3 DNA is TGCGCCAGCAGCCACCAGACAGGCGAGGATGAAAAACTGTTTTTT. Translation: CASSHQTGEDEKLFF.

The chain joins TRBV4-1 to TRBJ1-6; D may be TRBD1 (5 bases). The CDR3 has 16 amino acids. V was clipped by 0 bases and J by 9 bases, with 15 bases between them. CDR1 MGHRA and CDR2 YSYEKL come from the germline V gene. Here the CDR3 reads CASSQDAAGRSSPLHF. CDR3 nucleotide sequence: TGCGCCAGCAGCCAAGATGCGGCAGGGAGGTCTTCACCCCTCCACTTT.

There are a few counts of this clone. The J gene is TRBJ2-1, the V gene TRBV5-1; D unresolved. The CDR3 runs 14 residues. Germline lookup yields CDR1 SGHRS and CDR2 YFSETQ. Trimming cost V 0 bases and J 8 bases, with 12 bases left between them. This CDR3 is CASSLGRLDYEQFF. CDR3 coding DNA: TGCGCCAGCAGCTTGGGTCGGCTAGACTATGAGCAGTTCTTC.

V and J are TRBV27 and TRBJ1-6, with TRBD1 matching over 7 bases. The germline CDR1 and CDR2 sequences are MNHEY and SMNVEV (reference sequence). The CDR3 covers 15 residues. With V trimmed by 5 bases and J by 10 bases, 11 bases remained unmatched. CDR3 sequence: CASSLDRALVSPLHF. The CDR3 DNA is TGTGCCAGCAGTCTCGACAGGGCGCTCGTGTCACCCCTCCACTTT.

The chain combines TRBV27 with TRBJ2-1, with 14 bases that match TRBD2. Looked up from germline, CDR1 is MNHEY and CDR2 is SMNVEV (reference sequence). With 9 bases clipped from V and 7 bases from J, the junction kept 11 bases outside the gene matches. The CDR3 contains 16 residues. CDR3 region: CASAPRLAGGLNEQFF. CDR3 sequence (DNA): TGTGCCAGTGCCCCCAGACTAGCGGGAGGGTTGAATGAGCAGTTCTTC.

This chain joins TRBV28 and TRBJ1-5, with a tentative D call TRBD1 (6 bases). V was clipped by 2 bases and J by 3 bases, with 11 bases between them. This CDR3 has 15 residues. Germline CDR1 is MDHEN and CDR2 is SYDVKM. CDR3 loop: CASSLDTGNNQPQHF. CDR3 DNA sequence: TGTGCCAGCAGTTTAGATACAGGGAACAATCAGCCCCAGCATTTT. Full variable domain (rest looked up from reference TRBV28 and TRBJ1-5): DVKVTQSSRYLVKRTGEKVFLECVQDMDHENMFWYRQDPGLGLRLIYFSYDVKMKEKGDIPEGYSVSREKKERFSLILESASTNQTSMYLCASSLDTGNNQPQHFGDGTRLSIL.

This chain joins TRBV2 and TRBJ2-1, with 7 bases aligning to TRBD2. Germline V gene data show CDR1 as SNHLY and CDR2 as FYNNEI. V shed 6 bases, J shed 0 bases, and the junction held 11 bases outside the gene matches. This CDR3 region has 17 residues. The CDR3: CASSGTGASGSYNEQFF. In DNA, the CDR3 is TGTGCCAGCAGCGGGACCGGGGCTAGCGGCTCCTACAATGAGCAGTTCTTC.

The V gene is TRBV3-1 (or the pseudogene TRBV3-2), the J gene TRBJ1-6; 7 bases agree with TRBD1. V trimming: 4 bases; J trimming: 5 bases; junction bases outside the gene matches: 2. The germline gives CDR1 LGHDT, CDR2 YNNKEL (reference sequence). The CDR3 runs 14 residues. The CDR3 bases are TGTGCCAGCAGCCCCAGGGGGGATAATTCACCCCTCCACTTT. Translation gives CASSPRGDNSPLHF.

The rearrangement uses TRBV28 and TRBJ1-2, with a tentative D call TRBD1 (6 bases). The CDR3 has 18 amino acids. CDR1 MDHEN and CDR2 SYDVKM come from the germline V gene. Trimming removed 5 bases from V and 1 base from J, with 23 bases in between. This CDR3 reads CASSTPLSLGRGNYGYTF. CDR3 nucleotides: TGTGCCAGCAGTACCCCCCTCTCTTTGGGCAGGGGTAACTATGGCTACACCTTC.

This clone was picked up one time. The J gene is TRBJ2-2, the V gene TRBV5-1; D is perhaps TRBD2 (5 bases). The germline gives CDR1 SGHRS, CDR2 YFSETQ. Trimming removed 5 bases from V and 5 bases from J, with 13 bases in between. The CDR3 covers 14 residues. The CDR3 coding sequence is TGCGCCAGCAGGCTACTAGATCGGACCGGGGAGCTGTTTTTT. This translates into CASRLLDRTGELFF.

The chain recombines TRBV2 with TRBJ2-7, with 9 bases identical to TRBD1. V was clipped by 2 bases and J by 0 bases; unmatched bases: 17. Germline CDR1 is SNHLY and CDR2 is FYNNEI. This CDR3 spans 20 amino acids. As DNA, the CDR3 is TGTGCCAGCAGTGAACTACCCGGGACAGGGATCCTCGGGGCCTCCTACGAGCAGTACTTC. The encoded protein is CASSELPGTGILGASYEQYF.

This chain connects TRBV11-1 to TRBJ1-6, with 11 bases lining up with TRBD1. With 9 bases clipped from V and 12 bases from J, the junction kept 7 bases outside the gene matches. CDR1 and CDR2 from the germline V gene are SGHAT and FQDESV (reference sequence). The CDR3 has 13 amino acids. Here the CDR3 reads CARIRTGGLPLHF. CDR3 in DNA: TGTGCCAGGATAAGGACAGGGGGCTTACCCCTCCACTTT.

The chain is built from TRBV7-3 and TRBJ1-1; 11 bases are shared with TRBD1. The germline gives CDR1 SGHTA, CDR2 FQGTGA. The CDR3 loop spans 16 amino acids. Trimming at V came to 5 bases and at J to 6 bases, leaving 11 bases not matched to a gene. The CDR3 reads CASSPRDRGDVAEAFF. In DNA form, the CDR3 reads TGTGCCAGCAGCCCTCGGGACAGGGGGGATGTCGCTGAAGCTTTCTTT. Supplemented by reference TRBV7-3 and TRBJ1-1, the full variable domain reads GAGVSQTPSNKVTEKGKYVELRCDPISGHTALYWYRQSLGQGPEFLIYFQGTGAADDSGLPNDRFFAVRPEGSVSTLKIQRTERGDSAVYLCASSPRDRGDVAEAFFGQGTRLTVV.

The V and J genes are TRBV5-1 and TRBJ1-2, with D perhaps TRBD1 (5 bases). V was cut by 3 bases and J by 8 bases, with 23 bases left in between. This CDR3 spans 16 amino acids. Germline V gives CDR1 SGHRS, CDR2 YFSETQ. The DNA for the CDR3 is TGCGCCAGCAGCTCGACCCCGGGAGGCAGGGAACTGGGCTACACCTTC. This translates into CASSSTPGGRELGYTF. Using reference TRBV5-1 and TRBJ1-2 for the parts outside the CDR3, the full variable domain is KAGVTQTPRYLIKTRGQQVTLSCSPISGHRSVSWYQQTPGQGLQFLFEYFSETQRNKGNFPGRFSGRQFSNSRSEMNVSTLELGDSALYLCASSSTPGGRELGYTFGSGTRLTVV.

The chain employs TRBV5-1 and TRBJ2-1; 7 bases align to TRBD1. The CDR3 extends over 16 amino acids. The V segment lost 3 bases and the J segment 4 bases; nucleotides outside the gene matches: 10. The germline V gene encodes CDR1 SGHRS and CDR2 YFSETQ. The CDR3, as DNA: TGCGCCAGCAGCTCGATACCGGGACAGACTTACAATGAGCAGTTCTTC. As protein: CASSSIPGQTYNEQFF.

The gene calls are TRBV4-1 and TRBJ2-1; 8 bases agree with TRBD2. From germline, CDR1 is MGHRA and CDR2 YSYEKL. This CDR3 comprises 14 residues. V trimming: 4 bases; J trimming: 4 bases; junction bases outside the gene matches: 3. This chain's CDR3 is CASSPAGEYNEQFF. In DNA, the CDR3 is TGCGCCAGCAGCCCAGCGGGAGAGTACAATGAGCAGTTCTTC.

This chain joins TRBV7-2 and TRBJ2-3, with 8 bases fitting TRBD2. V was pared by 3 bases and J by 3 bases, with 5 bases of the junction left unmatched. The CDR3 totals 15 residues. Per germline, CDR1 SGHTA and CDR2 FQGNSA. The CDR3 DNA reads as TGTGCCAGCAGCTTCCAAGCGGGAGCAACAGATACGCAGTATTTT. It encodes CASSFQAGATDTQYF.

The chain carries TRBV3-1 (or the pseudogene TRBV3-2) and TRBJ2-7; TRBD1 might be the D (6 bases). Trimming removed 4 bases from V and 6 bases from J, with 13 bases in between. This CDR3 comprises 13 residues. Germline CDR1 and CDR2: LGHDT and YNNKEL (reference sequence). The CDR3 region is CASSPQPTGEQYF. CDR3 coding DNA: TGTGCCAGCAGCCCACAACCGACAGGCGAGCAGTACTTC.

This chain connects TRBV5-1 to TRBJ2-6, with a tentative D call TRBD2 (5 bases). V gave up 0 bases and J gave up 0 bases, with 10 bases separating them. Germline-derived CDR1 and CDR2 are SGHRS and YFSETQ. This CDR3 has 17 amino acids. The CDR3 sequence: CASSLGVGDSGANVLTF. Written as DNA, the CDR3 is TGCGCCAGCAGCTTGGGCGTCGGGGACTCTGGGGCCAACGTCCTGACTTTC.

The gene calls are TRBV6-1 and TRBJ2-7, with a tentative D call TRBD1 (6 bases). Trimming pared 1 base from V and 6 bases from J, leaving 13 bases between. Germline V gives CDR1 MNHNS, CDR2 SASEGT. This CDR3 is 14 amino acids long. The CDR3 nucleotides read TGTGCCAGCAGTGAAGTGCAGGGGTCCCGCGAGCAGTACTTC. This encodes CASSEVQGSREQYF.

The chain couples TRBV30 to TRBJ1-3; a weak D match, TRBD1 (5 bases). Germline CDR1 reads GTSNPN; CDR2 reads SVGIG (reference sequence). The CDR3 totals 15 residues. The V end lost 0 bases, the J end lost 4 bases, and 13 bases lay between the germline ends. In DNA form, the CDR3 reads TGTGCCTGGAGTGTGTCCAGGGCGGCAGGAAACACCATATATTTT. Protein sequence: CAWSVSRAAGNTIYF.

A single count supports this clone. The chain carries TRBV28 and TRBJ2-7; D perhaps matches TRBD1 (6 bases). Germline V lookup: CDR1 MDHEN, CDR2 SYDVKM. V was cut by 5 bases and J by 3 bases, with 14 bases left in between. This CDR3 has 14 residues. The CDR3 loop is CASSLTGIYYEQYF. The CDR3 region has the DNA TGTGCCAGCAGTCTTACAGGGATCTACTACGAGCAGTACTTC.

The chain is built from TRBV3-1 (or the pseudogene TRBV3-2) and TRBJ2-1; weak D call: TRBD2 (5 bases). This CDR3 comprises 15 residues. V was trimmed by 0 bases and J by 6 bases, leaving 12 bases between them. The germline gives CDR1 LGHDT, CDR2 YNNKEL (reference sequence). DNA of the CDR3: TGTGCCAGCAGCCAAGATTCGCGGGCAGGCAATGAGCAGTTCTTC. Translated, it gives CASSQDSRAGNEQFF.

The chain recombines TRBV9 with TRBJ1-2, with D perhaps matching TRBD1 (5 bases). The germline gives CDR1 SGDLS, CDR2 YYNGEE. V lost 3 bases to trimming and J lost 5 bases, with 20 bases between them. The CDR3 has 16 amino acids. CDR3 coding DNA: TGTGCCAGCAGCGACCGAGAAGGCAGGGAAAGATATGGCTACACCTTC. It codes for CASSDREGRERYGYTF.

The rearrangement joins TRBV7-3 to TRBJ1-1; 7 bases map to TRBD1. The germline V gene has CDR1 SGHTA and CDR2 FQGTGA. The V segment lost 5 bases and the J segment 4 bases; nucleotides outside the gene matches: 1. The CDR3 is made up of 12 amino acids. CDR3 nucleotide sequence: TGTGCCAGCAGCCAGGGGGGCACTGAAGCTTTCTTT. It is translated as CASSQGGTEAFF.

The chain joins TRBV2 to TRBJ2-1; tentatively, D is TRBD2 (6 bases). The ends were cut back, 1 base at V and 6 bases at J, with 13 bases in the middle. CDR1 SNHLY and CDR2 FYNNEI come from the germline V gene. The CDR3 extends over 15 amino acids. The CDR3 sequence: CASSEEVAGGNEQFF. CDR3 nucleotides: TGTGCCAGCAGTGAAGAAGTAGCCGGGGGCAATGAGCAGTTCTTC.